The clone carrying this TCR beta chain was detected only once. The data derive from a study of Ad26.COV2.S vaccination and SARS-CoV-2 variants. Treatment: about 20 received Ad26.COV2.S at low or high dose, single or two shots; about five received placebo; per-sample allocation not given. At day 63 after the first vaccine or placebo injection, samples were drawn. Produced via immunoSEQ multiplex PCR; TCRdb's table is partial and in-frame only. This sample has a few hundred thousand clones, with 89% found just once. CDR1 and CDR2 from the germline V gene are SGHRS and YFSETQ. This CDR3 comprises 14 residues. Unmatched junction bases numbered 6, after V lost 0 bases and J lost 6 bases.

This chain connects TRBV5-1 to TRBJ2-7; 7 bases match TRBD1. This clonotype was obtained from a person aged 18-65 years who received the Ad26.COV2.S COVID-19 vaccine or a placebo. Source: peripheral blood, taken in a trial of Ad26.COV2.S vaccine versus placebo. The chain's CDR3 is CASSLGEGAGEQYF. The CDR3 DNA is TGCGCCAGCAGCTTGGGAGAGGGGGCGGGCGAGCAGTACTTC.